This T cell receptor (beta chain) was recorded in a study of beta chain features in type 1 diabetes (dated by TCRdb to 2016 to 2019). At the level of the whole study: Mean age, gender distribution, total cell number and subset yield did not differ between patients and healthy donors. A total of about 99,000,000 sorted cells were examined across all samples, and RNA yield correlated strongly with the number of cells per subset. The study compared TCRB repertoires of sorted circulating CD4+ T cell subsets between recently diagnosed type 1 diabetes patients and matched healthy donors. Whereas all 30 or so donors provided naive and central memory subsets, regulatory and stem cell-like memory subsets were isolated from just 8 patients and roughly 8 healthy donors.

Regarding this clone: Its antigen has not been determined. No quality values exist for individual bases; no much larger clone is one base distant.

V lost 8 bases and J lost 4 bases; the stretch between them is 14 bases long. The CDR3 covers 13 residues, taking in both the cysteine and the phenylalanine. The kept DNA is CDR3 alone, 39 bases in frame from the first base. Per the germline V gene (reference sequence), SEHNR is the CDR1 and FQNEAQ is the CDR2. Paper-wide results and their limitations: HLA sub-analyses involved small numbers of individuals, so any influence of HLA type on TCRB rearrangement remained unresolved. At VDJ recombination sites, patients with type 1 diabetes made fewer insertions and deleted more nucleotides, a pattern implying thymic rearrangement abnormalities. Sequencing cDNA rather than genomic DNA could over-represent highly expressing activated cells, although activation and CD3 levels did not differ between groups. The naive, central memory and regulatory TCRB repertoires appeared to resemble one another more closely among patients than among healthy donors. In all four CD4+ subsets, TCRB CDR3 length was moderately but significantly shorter in type 1 diabetes patients. Shorter templates might be favored by PCR, yet because patient and control samples were amplified and corrected together, any such skew would affect both groups equally.

The entire isolated RNA was reverse transcribed using the High Capacity cDNA Reverse Transcription Kit, and thus expressed TCRB transcripts were sequenced. Deep immunoSEQ sequencing was performed on naive, central memory and regulatory T cell samples, with an average of roughly 3.3 million total reads per sample. After sorted cells were lysed in RLT buffer, RNA was extracted with DNase-treated RNeasy Micro or Mini kits, with the choice depending on cell number. Each cell subset was processed separately to prevent cross-contamination, with patient and healthy donor samples processed together. The immunoSEQ multiplex PCR was used to amplify TCRB sequences from cDNA, yielding 87-bp fragments that span the CDR3 region. Sequencing of the amplicons was done on the Illumina HiSeq platform. In the original analysis: PCR bias was computationally corrected using synthetic template baselines, reads within Hamming distance 2 were collapsed, and singletons that could not be merged were discarded. Reads were aligned to IMGT to assign V, D and J genes, CDR3 length, and insertions or deletions at six rearrangement sites. Within each subset, clonotype counts were normalized to the number of sorted cells before true diversity and Gini coefficients were calculated with the tcR R package. The overlap coefficient, calculated on TCRB nucleotide sequences, was used to quantify repertoire sharing. TCRdb's version of the immuneACCESS table is confined to in-frame rearrangements and falls short of the full clone set. An unresolved V gene accounts for under half of the shortfall where checked; the remainder is of unknown origin. That table is the source of V, J and clone size, and D and trimming were worked out from the DNA. Across this sample there are roughly 130,000 clones, with 16% seen only once. Over 2% of the sample comes from the top ten.

Each donor gave one peripheral blood draw, around 100 mL on average, collected into heparinised tubes. Naive, central memory, regulatory and stem cell-like memory CD4+ T cells were sorted on a BD FACSAria II using a panel including CD45RO, CCR7, CD25, CD127, CD95 and CD27. A purity above 98% was achieved for all sorted populations. PBMCs were isolated immediately by Lymphoprep density gradient centrifugation and stained directly without culture. So that batch effects would be minimized, each experiment stained and sorted samples in pairs, pairing one healthy donor with one patient. Material: central memory CD4+ T cells from blood. The receptor comes from a man in his thirties or forties with type 1 diabetes. The sequence links TRBV7-9 to TRBJ1-1; the D segment could be TRBD1, given 5 matching bases. The nucleotide sequence is TGTGCCAGCGAGGCCGGGGCGAGCACTGAAGCTTTCTTT. This gives the protein CASEAGASTEAFF.